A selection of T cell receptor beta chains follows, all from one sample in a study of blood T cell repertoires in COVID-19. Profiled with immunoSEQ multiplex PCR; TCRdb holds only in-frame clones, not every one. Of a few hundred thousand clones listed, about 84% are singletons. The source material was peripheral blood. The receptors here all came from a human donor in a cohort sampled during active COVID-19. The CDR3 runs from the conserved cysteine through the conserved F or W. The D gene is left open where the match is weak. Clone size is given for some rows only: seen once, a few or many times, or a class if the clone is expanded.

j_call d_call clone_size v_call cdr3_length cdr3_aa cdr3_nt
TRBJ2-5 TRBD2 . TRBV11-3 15 CASSPGTSGQETQYF TGTGCCAGCAGCCCCGGGACTAGCGGCCAAGAGACCCAGTACTTC
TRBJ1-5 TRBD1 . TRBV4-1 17 CASSPLGQGRSNQPQHF TGCGCCAGCAGCCCACTTGGACAGGGAAGGAGTAATCAGCCCCAGCATTTT
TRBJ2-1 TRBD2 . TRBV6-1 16 CASSEASGSSYNEQFF TGTGCCAGCAGTGAAGCTAGCGGGAGCTCCTACAATGAGCAGTTCTTC
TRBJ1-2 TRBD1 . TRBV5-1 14 CASSQDRGSGGYTF TGCGCCAGCAGCCAGGACAGGGGTTCCGGTGGCTACACCTTC
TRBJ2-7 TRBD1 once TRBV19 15 CASSRPRGSSYEQYF TGTGCCAGTAGTAGACCCAGGGGGAGCTCCTACGAGCAGTACTTC
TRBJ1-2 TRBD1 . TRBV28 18 CASSTNRFGTGFNYGYTF TGTGCCAGCAGTACGAACCGTTTCGGGACAGGGTTTAACTATGGCTACACCTTC
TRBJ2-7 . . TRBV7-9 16 CASSPSAGQGVYEQYF TGTGCCAGCAGCCCATCCGCCGGCCAGGGCGTCTACGAGCAGTACTTC
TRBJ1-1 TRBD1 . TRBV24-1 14 CATSDRGQGTEAFF TGTGCCACCAGTGACCGGGGACAGGGGACTGAAGCTTTCTTT
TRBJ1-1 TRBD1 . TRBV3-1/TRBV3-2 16 CASSQGTGRMNTEAFF TGTGCCAGCAGCCAAGGGACAGGACGGATGAACACTGAAGCTTTCTTT
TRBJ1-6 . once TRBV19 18 CASSIATSGQFYNSPLHF TGTGCCAGTAGTATAGCCACATCCGGACAGTTTTATAATTCACCCCTCCACTTT
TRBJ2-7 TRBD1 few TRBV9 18 CASSVEDAGTAVSYEQYF TGTGCCAGCAGCGTAGAAGACGCCGGGACAGCGGTTTCCTACGAGCAGTACTTC
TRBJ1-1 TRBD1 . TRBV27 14 CASSEDRVATEAFF TGTGCCAGCAGTGAAGACAGGGTGGCCACTGAAGCTTTCTTT
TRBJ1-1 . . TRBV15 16 CATSREGGRANTEAFF TGTGCCACCAGCAGAGAGGGGGGGCGGGCGAACACTGAAGCTTTCTTT
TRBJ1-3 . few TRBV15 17 CATSRDRSLTTGNTIYF TGTGCCACCAGCAGAGATAGGAGCCTCACTACTGGAAACACCATATATTTT
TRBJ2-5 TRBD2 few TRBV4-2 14 CASSQGTRKETQYF TGTGCCAGCAGCCAAGGGACTAGAAAAGAGACCCAGTACTTC
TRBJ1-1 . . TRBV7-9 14 CASSVGRGNTEAFF TGTGCCAGCAGCGTAGGACGGGGGAACACTGAAGCTTTCTTT
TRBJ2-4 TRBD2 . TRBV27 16 CASSQLAGGLRNIQYF TGTGCCAGCAGTCAACTAGCGGGGGGGCTCAGAAACATTCAGTACTTC
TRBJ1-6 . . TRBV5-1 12 CASSFRDSPLHF TGCGCCAGCAGCTTCAGGGATTCACCCCTCCACTTT
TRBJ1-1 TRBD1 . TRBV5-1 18 CASSLGTGWPTMNTEAFF TGCGCCAGCAGCTTGGGGACAGGGTGGCCCACCATGAACACTGAAGCTTTCTTT
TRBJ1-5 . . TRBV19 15 CASTERLTGGQPQHF TGTGCCAGTACCGAGCGCCTGACGGGAGGTCAGCCCCAGCATTTT
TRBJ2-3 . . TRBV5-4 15 CASSFGGIRTDTQYF TGTGCCAGCAGCTTTGGGGGGATTCGCACAGATACGCAGTATTTT
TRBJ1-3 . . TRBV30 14 CAWGPRSSGNTIYF TGTGCCTGGGGGCCCCGGAGCTCTGGAAACACCATATATTTT
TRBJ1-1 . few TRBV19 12 CASHRGAREAFF TGTGCCAGCCATCGGGGGGCTAGGGAAGCTTTCTTT
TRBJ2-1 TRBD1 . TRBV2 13 CASSRQGYNEQFF TGTGCCAGCAGTCGACAGGGGTACAATGAGCAGTTCTTC
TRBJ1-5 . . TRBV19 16 CASSKGRQGINQPQHF TGTGCCAGTAGTAAGGGTCGGCAGGGTATCAATCAGCCCCAGCATTTT
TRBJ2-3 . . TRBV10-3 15 CAISARSETTDTQYF TGTGCCATCAGTGCTAGGTCGGAAACCACAGATACGCAGTATTTT
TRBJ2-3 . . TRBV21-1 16 CASSRWWRSYTDTQYF TGTGCCAGCAGCAGGTGGTGGAGATCCTACACAGATACGCAGTATTTT